These T cell receptor beta chains were read from a single sample in a study of spatial heterogeneity in lung cancer. Each CDR3 protein is one row after TCRdb ran MiXCR on the 5' RACE reads. The table lists some 110,000 distinct CDR3 sequences, about 12% of them singletons. Sample: PBMCs, taken at follow-up. The source is a male donor with early-stage non-small cell lung cancer. The CDR3 runs from the conserved cysteine through the conserved F or W.

V	J	CDR3
TRBV11-2	TRBJ2-7	CASSLTGYEQYF
TRBV5-4	TRBJ2-2	CASSPLAGGHTGELFF
TRBV3-1	TRBJ2-7	CASSLRRGRVTGEQYF
TRBV28	TRBJ1-4	CASSFPSEGTNEKLFF
TRBV29-1	TRBJ2-5	CSVAHGETQYF
TRBV12-3/TRBV12-4	TRBJ1-6	CASSLTGWSPLHF
TRBV10-3	TRBJ2-1	CATLGQDLYNEQFF
TRBV20-1	TRBJ2-5	CSARGSRSVQETQYF
TRBV2	TRBJ2-3	CASSERGLSTDTQYF
TRBV11-2	TRBJ1-2	CASSPDSPKDGYTF
TRBV7-2	TRBJ1-1	CASSLGPSLRNTEAFF
TRBV25-1	TRBJ1-4	CASSEWAANEKLFF
TRBV6-5	TRBJ2-5	CASSYSPVGGARETQYF
TRBV4-3	TRBJ2-1	CASSQEFAGGYNEQFF
TRBV6-2/TRBV6-3	TRBJ2-2	CASSYGHPTGELFF
TRBV27	TRBJ1-1	CASSSPRQGTRIAEAFF
TRBV5-5	TRBJ1-2	CASSLGRGDYGYTF
TRBV29-1	TRBJ1-2	CSARQPTNYGYTF
TRBV13	TRBJ1-2	CASSPVRYGYTF
TRBV5-1	TRBJ1-2	CASSEKRGLGYGYTF
TRBV9	TRBJ2-5	CASTRLAGEETQYF
TRBV7-2	TRBJ1-1	CASSTRQGNTEAFF
TRBV6-5	TRBJ2-7	CASSSSRAYEQYF
TRBV29-1	TRBJ2-1	CSVASGGADEQFF
TRBV6-2/TRBV6-3	TRBJ2-3	CASRRSTDTQYF
TRBV11-2	TRBJ1-1	CASSSGQAFVEDTEAFF
TRBV23-1	TRBJ2-5	CASSQSRGAVEETQYF
TRBV7-8	TRBJ1-1	CASSQGRSNTEAFF
TRBV20-1	TRBJ2-7	CSARGGQSAYEQYF
TRBV9	TRBJ2-1	CASSFGTGNEQFF
TRBV5-1	TRBJ1-2	CASSLDGSLPDGYTF
TRBV28	TRBJ2-4	CASSLSQGASNIQYF
TRBV5-1	TRBJ2-1	CASSLDRTYNEQFF
TRBV20-1	TRBJ2-7	CSARPDRGDYEQYF
TRBV7-9	TRBJ1-3	CASSPQGDGRNTIYF
TRBV12-3/TRBV12-4	TRBJ1-6	CASSSGQVTNSPLHF
TRBV7-2	TRBJ2-2	CASSPRGTTTGELFF
TRBV28	TRBJ1-6	CASSRGGSTSPLHF
TRBV6-2/TRBV6-3	TRBJ2-3	CASRIQEATDTQYF
TRBV10-3	TRBJ2-5	CAISSGETQYF
TRBV29-1	TRBJ2-1	CSVDRAAPNEQFF
TRBV29-1	TRBJ2-3	CSVVVVDTQYF
TRBV2	TRBJ1-1	CASRDRGNTEAFF
TRBV4-2	TRBJ1-4	CASSLITGTGEKLFF
TRBV6-5	TRBJ2-7	CASSPERAYEQYF
TRBV5-6	TRBJ1-2	CASSRFSTGTYGYTF
TRBV7-2	TRBJ1-5	CASSFGGGRTNQPQHF
TRBV7-2	TRBJ2-3	CASSLAGGWIDTQYF
TRBV2	TRBJ2-7	CASERAIDLSYEQYF
TRBV7-3	TRBJ2-1	CASSLWGANEQFF
TRBV7-6	TRBJ2-7	CASSLGTDYYEQYF
TRBV9	TRBJ1-2	CASSQGRSVGGYTF
TRBV7-3	TRBJ1-1	CASSLISGSEAFF
TRBV4-3	TRBJ1-2	CASSQDSRTPTEGYTF
TRBV6-5	TRBJ2-7	CASSYSGFSSSYEQYF
TRBV9	TRBJ1-1	CASSVEGPVAEAFF
TRBV9	TRBJ2-3	CASSEASGSDTQYF
TRBV29-1	TRBJ1-5	CSATDGGHSNQPQHF
TRBV13	TRBJ2-7	CASSLAGTAYEQYF